The 20 T cell receptor beta chains in this list originate from one sample, sequenced in a study of blood T cells in healthy people across ages. The use of a sample-barcoded 5' primer and a J-beta primer mix characterized a second PCR of roughly 6 to 11 cycles. TCRdb recomputed calls from the 5' RACE reads with MiXCR, one row per CDR3 protein. The table includes about 730,000 distinct CDR3 sequences, about 42% detected once. The sequenced sample consisted of blood. These receptors all come from a woman aged 60-75 years in good health.

The chain couples TRBV2 to TRBJ1-1; D is undetermined. Germline V lookup: CDR1 SNHLY, CDR2 FYNNEI. Trimming left V 3 bases short and J 4 bases short, with 9 bases between. CDR3 length: 13 amino acids. CDR3 in amino acids: CASSERQRTEAFF. The CDR3 bases are TGTGCCAGCAGTGAGCGGCAACGCACTGAAGCTTTCTTT.

The genes are TRBV7-2 and TRBJ2-3, with D possibly called TRBD1 or TRBD2 (6 bases each). The CDR3 is 15 residues long. Trimming left V 4 bases short and J 4 bases short, with 15 bases between. CDR1 and CDR2 from the germline V gene are SGHTA and FQGNSA. For the CDR3, the DNA is TGTGCCAGCAGCTACCCCAGGAGGGGGGCAGATACGCAGTATTTT. Its protein product is CASSYPRRGADTQYF.

The sample holds many counts of this clonotype. This chain links TRBV15 with TRBJ1-2, with D tentatively TRBD1 (5 bases). The ends were cut back, 4 bases at V and 6 bases at J, with 9 bases in the middle. The germline V gene has CDR1 LNHNV and CDR2 YYDKDF (reference sequence). This CDR3 spans 12 amino acids. The CDR3 loop is CATSTSGHGYTF. In DNA form, the CDR3 reads TGTGCCACCAGCACCTCGGGACATGGCTACACCTTC.

The chain joins TRBV4-2 to TRBJ1-4; D is uncertain. Between the trimmed V and J ends, which lost 0 bases and 4 bases, there was a span of 18 bases. The CDR3 spans 18 residues. CDR1 and CDR2 (germline): LGHNA, YNFKEQ. DNA for the CDR3: TGTGCCAGCAGCCAAGATCTTGGGCAGGATGGTTATAATGAAAAACTGTTTTTT. Translation gives CASSQDLGQDGYNEKLFF.

This chain joins TRBV7-8 and TRBJ2-2, with 7 bases aligning to TRBD1. CDR1 is SGHVS and CDR2 is FQNEAQ in the germline V gene. This CDR3 contains 16 residues. V lost 1 base and J lost 4; bases outside the gene matches: 6. The CDR3 region is CASSLGFRGRTGELFF. CDR3 coding DNA: TGTGCCAGCAGCTTAGGTTTTAGGGGGCGCACCGGGGAGCTGTTTTTT.

Many counts were recorded for this clonotype. The chain is built from TRBV10-3 and TRBJ2-5, with a weak D call TRBD2 (5 bases). This CDR3 region has 16 residues. CDR1 and CDR2 (germline): ENHRY, SYGVKD. Deletions cut 0 bases from V and 5 bases from J, with 16 bases between. The CDR3 spells CAISESKAEERETQYF. The DNA of the CDR3 is TGTGCCATCAGTGAGTCGAAAGCGGAGGAGAGGGAGACCCAGTACTTC.

The V and J genes are TRBV3-1 and TRBJ1-1, with no clear D. The V gene's germline CDR1 is LGHDT and CDR2 YNNKEL (reference sequence). V was trimmed by 5 bases and J by 8 bases, leaving 15 bases between them. This CDR3 has 13 residues. CDR3 in amino acids: CASSDRGVPEAFF. The CDR3 DNA is TGTGCCAGCAGCGACCGAGGAGTCCCCGAAGCTTTCTTT.

This clonotype was seen more than once but under ten times. The V gene is TRBV9, the J gene TRBJ2-3; 8 bases align to TRBD2. The length of the CDR3 is 16 residues. J lost 2 bases, V lost 0 bases, and 5 bases had no gene match. Germline V gives CDR1 SGDLS, CDR2 YYNGEE. The CDR3 protein is CASSVAGGGLTDTQYF. The CDR3 DNA is TGTGCCAGCAGCGTAGCGGGAGGGGGGCTCACAGATACGCAGTATTTT.

V gene TRBV29-1 combines with J gene TRBJ1-1; D not resolved. Trimming stripped 1 base from V and 1 base from J, with 7 bases between. The CDR3 extends over 13 amino acids. Germline V gene data show CDR1 as SQVTM and CDR2 as ANQGSEA. In nucleotides, the CDR3 is TGCAGCGTTGAAGCACATCCGAACACTGAAGCTTTCTTT. Its protein is CSVEAHPNTEAFF.

The V and J genes are TRBV4-2 and TRBJ1-2; tentative D call: TRBD1 (5 bases). In germline, CDR1 is LGHNA, CDR2 YNFKEQ. V dropped 4 bases and J dropped 4 bases, with 16 bases sitting between them. This CDR3 has 15 residues. In DNA form, the CDR3 reads TGTGCCAGCAGCCCCCTGGGGGGAAATGGCTATGGCTACACCTTC. Protein sequence: CASSPLGGNGYGYTF.

The rearrangement joins TRBV6-5 to TRBJ1-2, with D uncertain. CDR1 and CDR2 (germline): MNHEY, SVGAGI. The V gene lost 5 bases and the J gene lost 1 base, with 11 bases spanning the gap. CDR3 length: 14 amino acids. CDR3 protein: CASSPGTSNYGYTF. The CDR3 DNA reads TGTGCCAGCAGTCCTGGAACTAGTAACTATGGCTACACCTTC.

This clonotype came up many times. The chain joins TRBV7-2 to TRBJ2-5, with D unclear. Looked up from germline, CDR1 is SGHTA and CDR2 is FQGNSA. V was trimmed by 2 bases and J by 4 bases, leaving 8 bases between them. The CDR3 has 13 residues. CDR3: CASSLTPGETQYF. The CDR3 DNA is TGTGCCAGCAGCTTAACACCGGGAGAGACCCAGTACTTC.

This chain connects TRBV28 to TRBJ1-2, with no clear D. CDR3 length: 13 residues. Trimming removed 6 bases at V and 5 bases at J, with 13 bases between. Germline CDR1 is MDHEN and CDR2 is SYDVKM. DNA of the CDR3: TGTGCCAGCAGACTGGAACAGTCTTATGGCTACACCTTC. It codes for CASRLEQSYGYTF.

A few counts support this clonotype. The chain has TRBV27 and TRBJ1-4, with D unclear. There are 15 residues in the CDR3. Between the trimmed V and J ends, which lost 2 bases and 5 bases, there was a span of 12 bases. CDR1 and CDR2 (germline): MNHEY, SMNVEV (reference sequence). DNA for the CDR3: TGTGCCAGCAGTTTAGCTCGCGGACCGAATGAAAAACTGTTTTTT. This encodes CASSLARGPNEKLFF.

This clonotype was recorded many times. The genes are TRBV13 and TRBJ2-4; 9 bases are shared with TRBD1. This CDR3 contains 16 residues. CDR1 is PRHDT, CDR2 FYEKMQ, per germline (reference sequence). V gave up 1 base and J gave up 2 bases; unmatched junction bases: 3. CDR3 protein: CASSLVQGATKNIQYF. CDR3 in DNA: TGTGCCAGCAGCTTAGTACAGGGGGCTACCAAAAACATTCAGTACTTC.

V usage is TRBV5-6 and J usage is TRBJ1-4; D unclear. The CDR3 has 18 residues. V shed 1 base and J shed 2 bases, with 18 bases lying between them. Germline CDR1 is SGHDT and CDR2 is YYEEEE. The CDR3 DNA sequence: TGTGCCAGCAGCTTGAGCCCGGCGGGCAAAGGGACTAATGAAAAACTGTTTTTT. This translates into CASSLSPAGKGTNEKLFF.

This clonotype was detected only a few times. The V and J genes are TRBV18 and TRBJ2-3; D is perhaps TRBD1 or TRBD2 (6 bases each). The ends were cut back, 0 bases at V and 1 base at J, with 8 bases in the middle. This CDR3 has 15 amino acids. The germline CDR1 and CDR2 sequences are KGHSH and LQKENI. CDR3 residues: CASSPPGGRTDTQYF. CDR3 sequence (DNA): TGTGCCAGCTCACCACCAGGGGGGCGCACAGATACGCAGTATTTT.

This clonotype showed up many times. The CDR3 reads CSAVAGESYNEQFF. DNA for the CDR3: TGCAGTGCAGTAGCGGGAGAATCCTACAATGAGCAGTTCTTC. The chain employs TRBV20-1 and TRBJ2-1, with TRBD2 identical over 9 bases. This CDR3 has 14 amino acids. V shed 6 bases and J 1 base; nucleotides not matched to a gene: 4. The V gene's germline CDR1 is DFQATT and CDR2 SNEGSKA (reference sequence).

This clonotype appeared once. A much larger clone sits a single nucleotide away, making a read error possible. The genes are TRBV7-2 and TRBJ2-6; TRBD1 is a possible D gene (5 bases). The germline V gene encodes CDR1 SGHTA and CDR2 FQGNSA. The CDR3 consists of 17 residues. The CDR3 here is CASSPSPRASGANVPTF. CDR3 coding DNA: TGTGCCAGCAGCCCCTCCCCCAGGGCCTCTGGGGCCAACGTCCCGACTTTC.

At least ten counts were recorded for this clonotype. The CDR3 coding sequence is TGTGCCAGCAGACCGGGACTAGAGTCCGGCACAGATACGCAGTATTTT. As protein: CASRPGLESGTDTQYF. The rearrangement joins TRBV7-2 to TRBJ2-3, with 8 bases lining up with TRBD2. The CDR3 totals 16 residues. With V trimmed by 6 bases and J by 1 base, 9 bases remained unmatched. Germline-derived CDR1 and CDR2 are SGHTA and FQGNSA.